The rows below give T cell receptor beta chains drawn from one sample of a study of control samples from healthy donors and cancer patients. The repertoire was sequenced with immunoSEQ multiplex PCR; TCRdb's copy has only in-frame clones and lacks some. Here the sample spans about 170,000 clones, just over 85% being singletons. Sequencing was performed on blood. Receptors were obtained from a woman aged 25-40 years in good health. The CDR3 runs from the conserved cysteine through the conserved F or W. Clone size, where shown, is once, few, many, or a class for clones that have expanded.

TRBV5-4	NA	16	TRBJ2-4	CASSPPGQGAKNIQYF
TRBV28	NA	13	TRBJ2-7	CASSFGYSYEQYF
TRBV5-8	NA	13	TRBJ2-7	CASSLLSGTGGLF
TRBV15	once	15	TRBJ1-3	CATSRDLTRGNTIYF
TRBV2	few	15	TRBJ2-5	CASSAAALLQETQYF
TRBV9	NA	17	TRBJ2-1	CASSVETSGSSYNEQFF
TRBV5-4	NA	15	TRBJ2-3	CASSNLAGTTDTQYF
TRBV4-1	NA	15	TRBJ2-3	CASSQGRYGTDTQYF
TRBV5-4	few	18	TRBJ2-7	CASSPFPGASGSQDEQYF
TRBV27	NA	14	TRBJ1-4	CASSRGQFNEKLFF
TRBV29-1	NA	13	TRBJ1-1	CSVATGGGMVAFF
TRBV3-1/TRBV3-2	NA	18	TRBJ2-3	CASSQESSGGAGFFAQYF
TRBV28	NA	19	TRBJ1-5	CASSFAGWAEINSNQPQHF
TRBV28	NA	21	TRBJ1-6	CASSFSAGRLESSSYNSPLHF
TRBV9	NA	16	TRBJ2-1	CASSPMGGLVWNEQFF
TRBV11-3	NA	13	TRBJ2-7	CASSLNSGYEQYF
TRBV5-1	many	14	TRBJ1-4	CASSFGQGNEKLFF
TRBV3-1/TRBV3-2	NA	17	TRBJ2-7	CASSRILSGREPYEQYF
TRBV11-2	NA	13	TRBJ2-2	CASSLSFSGELFF
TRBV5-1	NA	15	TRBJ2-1	CASSLVASSYNEQFF
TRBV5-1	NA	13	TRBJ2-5	CASSKGGLETQYF
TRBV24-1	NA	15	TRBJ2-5	CATSVWDRGSETQYF
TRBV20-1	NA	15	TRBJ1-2	CSASPPGQGGYGYTF
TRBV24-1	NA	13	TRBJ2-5	CATSDPPLETQYF
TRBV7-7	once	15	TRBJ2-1	CASSLGDVSYNEQFF
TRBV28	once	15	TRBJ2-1	CASITTGATYNEQFF
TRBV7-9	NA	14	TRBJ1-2	CASSRGQGDYGYTF
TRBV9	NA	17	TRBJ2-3	CASSVAIATSVMDTQYF
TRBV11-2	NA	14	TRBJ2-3	CASSFSGVRDTQYF
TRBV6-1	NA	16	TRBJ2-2	CASSERTGGGSGELFF
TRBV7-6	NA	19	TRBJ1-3	CASSQQIVPDRQKGNTIYF
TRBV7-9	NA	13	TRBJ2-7	CASSYLGGDEQYF
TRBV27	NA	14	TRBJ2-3	CASSLWKGTDTQYF
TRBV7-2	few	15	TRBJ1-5	CASSQRTGGFQPQHF
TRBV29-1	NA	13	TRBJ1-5	CSVVVELDQPQHF
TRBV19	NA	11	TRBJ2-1	CASSHENEQFF